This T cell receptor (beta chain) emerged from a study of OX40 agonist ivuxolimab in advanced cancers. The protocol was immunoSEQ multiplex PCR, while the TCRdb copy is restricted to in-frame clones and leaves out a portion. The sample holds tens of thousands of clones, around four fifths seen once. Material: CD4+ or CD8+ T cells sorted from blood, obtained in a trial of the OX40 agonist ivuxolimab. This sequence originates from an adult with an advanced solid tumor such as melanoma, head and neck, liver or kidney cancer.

CDR3 DNA sequence: TGTGCCAGCAGCCGCGCGGCGACTTCTAGCACAGATACGCAGTATTTT. It yields the protein CASSRAATSSTDTQYF. The V and J genes are TRBV11-3 and TRBJ2-3; D unclear. Looked up from germline, CDR1 is SGHNT and CDR2 is YENEEA. This CDR3 contains 16 residues. With 5 bases removed from V and 0 bases from J, the gap between germline ends came to 15 bases. The full variable domain, completed using reference TRBV11-3 and TRBJ2-3, is EAGVVQSPRYKIIEKKQPVAFWCNPISGHNTLYWYLQNLGQGPELLIRYENEEAVDDSQLPKDRFSAERLKGVDSTLKIQPAELGDSAVYLCASSRAATSSTDTQYFGPGTRLTVL.